This T cell receptor (beta chain) was sequenced during a study of T cell responses to AZD1222 COVID-19 vaccine. Findings and limits, study-wide: The span of vaccine-associated CD4 TCRs extended across spike, with dominance at 160-218 and 743-854. Close to half of all spike-specific TCRs reportedly target regions of the variants that are unmutated.

From germline, CDR1 is SGHRS and CDR2 YFSETQ. Trimming took 3 bases from V and 0 from J, leaving 12 bases between them. This CDR3 region has 16 residues. Some clones are missing from TCRdb's copy, which holds only in-frame ones; the method was immunoSEQ multiplex PCR. The sample yields more than 120,000 clones, roughly 86% seen once. Concerning this clone: Its antigen is unknown. Other DNA sequences within the sample encode an identical CDR3.

Second-dose recipients at about 4 or about 12 weeks were treated as one pooled group. This receptor was taken from an adult who received the AZD1222 COVID-19 vaccine. The specimen comprised peripheral blood, sampled 28 days after the second AZD1222 dose. The chain joins TRBV5-1 to TRBJ1-4; tentative D call: TRBD1 (6 bases). The CDR3 DNA follows: TGCGCCAGCAGCTGGGGGACAACTGCAACTAATGAAAAACTGTTTTTT. Translating it yields CASSWGTTATNEKLFF.